The 25 T cell receptor beta chains listed next were all sequenced from one sample in a study of cytomegalovirus exposure and HLA in healthy donors. The study ran its PCR with 60 Vbeta and 13 Jbeta primers. This table comes from immunoSEQ multiplex PCR, and its TCRdb copy is limited to in-frame clones, with some not included. The repertoire holds 200,000 or so clones, with 70% to 85% as singletons. Material: PBMCs. Receptors were obtained from a boy aged 2 to 10 in good health and CMV-seronegative.

Here the CDR3 reads CASSRIGVEETQYF. In DNA form, the CDR3 reads TGTGCCAGCAGTCGAATCGGGGTTGAGGAGACCCAGTACTTC. This chain connects TRBV6-5 to TRBJ2-5, with D possibly being TRBD2 (5 bases). The CDR3 sequence is 14 residues long. Trimming removed 5 bases at V and 5 bases at J, with 15 bases between. CDR1 and CDR2 from the germline V gene are MNHEY and SVGAGI.

The genes are TRBV27 and TRBJ1-5; 8 bases are a match to TRBD1. This CDR3 has 14 residues. Looked up from germline, CDR1 is MNHEY and CDR2 is SMNVEV (reference sequence). Germline trimming cut 6 bases from V and 11 bases from J; bases unmatched to any gene: 12. CDR3 DNA: TGTGCCAGCAGCCCGGGACAGGCCGTAGAGGCCCAGCATTTT. It yields the protein CASSPGQAVEAQHF.

This chain uses TRBV27 with TRBJ2-7; D gene unclear. The germline V gene encodes CDR1 MNHEY and CDR2 SMNVEV (reference sequence). With 3 bases removed from V and 9 bases from J, the gap between germline ends came to 15 bases. The CDR3 length is 13 residues. Here the CDR3 DNA reads TGTGCCAGCAGTTTTTCCGGGTCGCCCGGGCAGTACTTC. This codes for CASSFSGSPGQYF.

The V call is TRBV15, the J call TRBJ2-1; no firm D call. The CDR3 is 12 amino acids. Germline CDR1 and CDR2: LNHNV and YYDKDF (reference sequence). Trimming took off 5 bases at V and 2 bases at J, with 4 bases between the two ends. The CDR3 region is CATSVAYNEQFF. Written as DNA, the CDR3 is TGTGCCACCAGCGTCGCCTACAATGAGCAGTTCTTC.

The chain links TRBV6-1 to TRBJ1-1; perhaps TRBD1 as D (5 bases). The CDR3 is 16 amino acids. From germline, CDR1 is MNHNS and CDR2 SASEGT. V was pared by 4 bases and J by 4 bases, with 19 bases between. The CDR3 spells CASSVPRRGVRTEAFF. The CDR3 DNA follows: TGTGCCAGCAGTGTTCCAAGGCGGGGGGTCCGCACTGAAGCTTTCTTT.

The rearrangement links TRBV6-5 to TRBJ2-5; tentatively, D is TRBD2 (5 bases). Trimming pared 3 bases from V and 2 bases from J, leaving 7 bases between. This CDR3 is 13 amino acids long. Germline CDR1 is MNHEY and CDR2 is SVGAGI. The chain's CDR3 is CASSYSGQETQYF. In nucleotides, the CDR3 is TGTGCCAGCAGTTATTCGGGGCAAGAGACCCAGTACTTC.

This chain links TRBV4-3 with TRBJ1-6; D remains unclear. Germline CDR1 and CDR2: LGHNA and YSLEER. CDR3 length equals 17 residues. The V end was cut by 0 bases, the J end by 9 bases, with 18 bases between. Written as DNA, the CDR3 is TGCGCCAGCAGCCAAGACTTGCAGGCGGGTGTGGGTTCACCCCTCCACTTT. As protein: CASSQDLQAGVGSPLHF.

V usage is TRBV18 and J usage is TRBJ2-7; 11 bases fit TRBD1. Germline V CDR1 and CDR2: KGHSH, LQKENI. CDR3 length: 15 residues. J gave up 4 bases and V 3 bases, and 5 bases lay outside the gene matches. DNA of the CDR3: TGTGCCAGCTCACCTGGGACAGGGGGGAATTACGAGCAGTACTTC. Protein sequence: CASSPGTGGNYEQYF.

This chain joins TRBV29-1 and TRBJ2-5, with 10 bases identical to TRBD1. Trimming cost V 3 bases and J 5 bases; bases outside gene matches: 9. The CDR3 is 15 residues long. Germline V gives CDR1 SQVTM, CDR2 ANQGSEA. The CDR3 DNA is TGCAGCGTTGAGGACCCGGGACAGGGGTTTGAGACCCAGTACTTC. Translating gives CSVEDPGQGFETQYF.

The chain recombines TRBV19 with TRBJ1-2, with 7 bases fitting TRBD1. Trimming removed 7 bases from V and 7 bases from J; junction bases left unmatched: 12. The germline V gene has CDR1 LNHDA and CDR2 SQIVND (reference sequence). The CDR3 loop spans 14 amino acids. The CDR3: CASKNRDSQGGYTF. DNA of the CDR3: TGTGCCAGTAAAAACCGGGACAGTCAAGGTGGCTACACCTTC.

This clone was seen only once. The rearrangement uses TRBV7-9 and TRBJ1-3; no reliable D call. Germline lookup yields CDR1 SEHNR and CDR2 FQNEAQ (reference sequence). The CDR3 has 12 amino acids. Trimming took off 4 bases at V and 8 bases at J, with 9 bases between the two ends. The CDR3 reads CASSSPSDTIYF. The DNA of the CDR3 is TGTGCCAGCAGCTCTCCGAGTGACACCATATATTTT.

This clone was detected a few times. The chain is built from TRBV10-3 and TRBJ1-1; a weak D match, TRBD1 (6 bases). Germline-derived CDR1 and CDR2 are ENHRY and SYGVKD. Trimming took off 8 bases at V and 5 bases at J, with 15 bases between the two ends. The CDR3 has 13 amino acids. CDR3: CAISRTGSTEAFF. Here the CDR3 DNA reads TGTGCCATCTCACGAACAGGGAGTACTGAAGCTTTCTTT.

J is TRBJ2-5 and V is TRBV5-4; the D gene is possibly TRBD2 (7 bases). With 0 bases removed from V and 5 bases from J, the gap between germline ends came to 11 bases. The CDR3 contains 14 residues. Germline CDR1 is SGHNT and CDR2 is YYREEE (reference sequence). The CDR3 coding sequence is TGTGCCAGCAGCTTGGGAGGGGGGGAGGAGACCCAGTACTTC. It is translated as CASSLGGGEETQYF. The full variable domain, rest sourced from reference TRBV5-4 and TRBJ2-5, is ETGVTQSPTHLIKTRGQQVTLRCSSQSGHNTVSWYQQALGQGPQFIFQYYREEENGRGNFPPRFSGLQFPNYSSELNVNALELDDSALYLCASSLGGGEETQYFGPGTRLLVL.

CDR3 region: CASSQEDIASYEQYF. DNA of the CDR3: TGCGCCAGCAGCCAAGAGGACATCGCCTCCTACGAGCAGTACTTC. This chain links TRBV4-1 with TRBJ2-5; D might be TRBD1 (5 bases). The last part of the DNA fits TRBJ2-7 better; the J call may be wrong. CDR1 and CDR2 (germline): MGHRA, YSYEKL. The CDR3 loop spans 15 amino acids.

The chain carries TRBV5-1 and TRBJ2-2; 9 nucleotides line up with TRBD2. Germline V lookup: CDR1 SGHRS, CDR2 YFSETQ. The CDR3 loop spans 15 amino acids. Trimming cost V 4 bases and J 6 bases; bases outside gene matches: 7. The CDR3 sequence: CASSPRGLAAGELFF. CDR3 bases: TGCGCCAGCAGCCCGAGGGGACTAGCTGCCGGGGAGCTGTTTTTT.

This chain joins TRBV7-2 and TRBJ2-1, with TRBD2 matching over 8 bases. The CDR3 has 16 residues. The germline gives CDR1 SGHTA, CDR2 FQGNSA. V gave up 3 bases and J gave up 8 bases; unmatched junction bases: 12. The chain's CDR3 is CASSFAGGPSRDEQFF. CDR3 bases: TGTGCCAGCAGCTTCGCGGGGGGACCCTCTAGGGATGAGCAGTTCTTC.

In nucleotides, the CDR3 is TGCGCCAGCAGGATAGATATAGATTACGAGCAGTACTTC. It yields the protein CASRIDIDYEQYF. The rearrangement links TRBV10-2 to TRBJ2-7; D is ambiguous. Trimming removed 6 bases at V and 4 bases at J, with 13 bases between. Germline CDR1 WSHSY, CDR2 SAAADI. The CDR3 has 13 residues.

V usage is TRBV2 and J usage is TRBJ2-2; 7 positions match TRBD2. From germline, CDR1 is SNHLY and CDR2 FYNNEI. The length of the CDR3 is 15 residues. V lost 1 base to trimming and J lost 6 bases; unmatched junction nucleotides: 5. The CDR3 nucleotides are TGTGCCAGCAGTGAAGTGAGCGGGGAATCCGGGGAGCTGTTTTTT. Protein product: CASSEVSGESGELFF.

In nucleotides, the CDR3 is TGTGCCAGCAGCTTAACAGGGGCTCTTGCAGATACGCAGTATTTT. The encoded protein is CASSLTGALADTQYF. The chain has TRBV7-3 and TRBJ2-3, with D possibly TRBD1 on 5 matching bases. V shed 0 bases and J shed 4 bases, with 11 bases lying between them. CDR3 size: 15 residues. Germline CDR1 and CDR2: SGHTA and FQGTGA.

The chain joins TRBV7-9 to TRBJ2-7; 7 positions match TRBD2. The CDR3 runs 14 residues. Per the germline V gene, CDR1 is SEHNR and CDR2 is FQNEAQ (reference sequence). The V and J ends lost 5 bases and 4 bases, in that order; junction bases with no gene match: 8. This CDR3 is CASSPGWGGYEQYF. CDR3 sequence (DNA): TGTGCCAGCAGCCCCGGGTGGGGGGGATACGAGCAGTACTTC. The complete variable domain, with remaining parts taken from reference TRBV7-9 and TRBJ2-7, reads DTGVSQNPRHKITKRGQNVTFRCDPISEHNRLYWYRQTLGQGPEFLTYFQNEAQLEKSRLLSDRFSAERPKGSFSTLEIQRTEQGDSAMYLCASSPGWGGYEQYFGPGTRLTVT.

The chain joins TRBV7-9 to TRBJ1-2; unclear D gene. Trimming left V 1 base short and J 12 bases short, with 9 bases between. Germline assignment: CDR1 SEHNR and CDR2 FQNEAQ (reference sequence). This CDR3 is 11 amino acids long. In nucleotides, the CDR3 is TGTGCCAGCAGCTTAGGGATGGGAGACACCTTC. Protein sequence: CASSLGMGDTF.

V gene TRBV6-5 combines with J gene TRBJ2-7, with D hard to call. Trimming cost V 4 bases and J 0 bases, with 4 bases left between them. Germline CDR1 MNHEY, CDR2 SVGAGI. The CDR3 loop spans 12 amino acids. CDR3 sequence reads: CASSSFSYEQYF. CDR3 in DNA: TGTGCCAGCAGTTCCTTCTCCTACGAGCAGTACTTC.

This chain links TRBV5-5 with TRBJ2-5; 14 nucleotides match TRBD2. Germline V gives CDR1 SGHKS, CDR2 YYEKEE (reference sequence). V was clipped by 5 bases and J by 4 bases; unmatched bases: 4. The CDR3 is 15 amino acids. The CDR3 coding sequence is TGTGCCAGCAGGACTAGCGGGGGGGTCAGAGAGACCCAGTACTTC. Amino acid sequence: CASRTSGGVRETQYF.

This chain links TRBV7-2 with TRBJ2-1; tentatively, D is TRBD2 (6 bases). Germline V lookup: CDR1 SGHTA, CDR2 FQGNSA. CDR3 size: 15 residues. V was clipped by 1 base and J by 8 bases, with 15 bases between them. The CDR3 sequence is CASSLVGGAYDEQFF. In nucleotides, the CDR3 is TGTGCCAGCAGCTTAGTGGGCGGGGCATACGATGAGCAGTTCTTC.

This clone has only one observation. V gene TRBV10-3 combines with J gene TRBJ1-1; 8 nucleotides line up with TRBD1. This CDR3 is 13 amino acids long. The V segment lost 2 bases and the J segment 4 bases; nucleotides outside the gene matches: 0. The germline V gene has CDR1 ENHRY and CDR2 SYGVKD. This chain's CDR3 is CAISEDRGTEAFF. CDR3 in DNA: TGTGCCATCAGTGAGGACAGGGGCACTGAAGCTTTCTTT.